This TCR beta chain originates from a study of T cell repertoires in cytomegalovirus infection. Across the whole study: Public signatures in TCR beta pointed to CMV infection and matching HLA type. Study-level findings and limits: The cumulative frequency of public TCR beta families identified carriers of CMV plus the relevant HLA. The response measured ex vivo was dominated by TCR beta clonotypes (HLA-C-restricted and CMV-specific).

This clonotype was seen a few times. Its specificity is unknown. Via MiXCR, TCRdb re-called the reads, giving one row per CDR3 protein. This sample has around 270,000 distinct CDR3 sequences; roughly 10% occur once, and the top ten carry roughly 15%. The germline V and J ends were trimmed by 0 bases and 1 base, with 8 bases remaining between them. This CDR3 has 15 amino acids. CDR1 and CDR2 (germline): LNHNV, YYDKDF (reference sequence). Source material: PBMCs. This receptor was obtained from a human donor in good health (CMV status not recorded). Some clones in this sample may be carry-over from other donors' samples. The chain recombines TRBV15 with TRBJ2-3, with D perhaps TRBD1 (6 bases). The CDR3 DNA reads TGTGCCACCAGCAGAGAAGGGGGTGGCACAGATACGCAGTATTTT. It yields the protein CATSREGGGTDTQYF. Full variable domain (rest looked up from reference TRBV15 and TRBJ2-3): DAMVIQNPRYQVTQFGKPVTLSCSQTLNHNVMYWYQQKSSQAPKLLFHYYDKDFNNEADTPDNFQSRRPNTSFCFLDIRSPGLGDTAMYLCATSREGGGTDTQYFGPGTRLTVL.